This entry concerns a single T cell receptor (beta chain). The data belong to a study of CD8 T cells in Susac syndrome. RNA was extracted with the RNeasy kit, and a quantity of 0.5 to 1 ug was reverse transcribed using random hexamers. TCRdb processed the immunoSEQ multiplex PCR reads anew with MiXCR; each CDR3 protein has one entry. Of a few hundred thousand distinct CDR3 sequences listed, over 90% are singletons. CDR1 is DFQATT, CDR2 SNEGSKA, per germline (reference sequence). There are 15 residues in the CDR3. The trim removed 6 bases at V and 3 bases at J, leaving 8 bases unmatched. What was sequenced was CD4+ T cells from PBMCs. The rearrangement links TRBV20-1 to TRBJ2-7; 13 nucleotides agree with TRBD2. The sequence was obtained from a human donor with multiple sclerosis. The CDR3 nucleotides are TGCAGTGCCAGGACTAGCGGGGGACCGAACTACGAGCAGTACTTC. It specifies CSARTSGGPNYEQYF.